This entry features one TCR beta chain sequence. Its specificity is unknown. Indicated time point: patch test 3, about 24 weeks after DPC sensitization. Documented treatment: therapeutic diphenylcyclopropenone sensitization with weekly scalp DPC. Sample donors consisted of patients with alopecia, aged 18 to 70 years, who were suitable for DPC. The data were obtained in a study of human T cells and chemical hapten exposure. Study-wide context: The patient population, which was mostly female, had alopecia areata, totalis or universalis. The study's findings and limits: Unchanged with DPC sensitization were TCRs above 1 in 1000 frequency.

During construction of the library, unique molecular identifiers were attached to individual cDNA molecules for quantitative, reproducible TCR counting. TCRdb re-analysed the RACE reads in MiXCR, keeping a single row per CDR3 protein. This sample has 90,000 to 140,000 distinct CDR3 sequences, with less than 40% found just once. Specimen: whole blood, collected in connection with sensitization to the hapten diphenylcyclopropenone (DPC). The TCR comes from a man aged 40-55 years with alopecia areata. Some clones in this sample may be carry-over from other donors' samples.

In DNA form, the CDR3 reads TGTGCCAGTAGTGGGACAGGGAATCAGCCCCAGCATTTT. Its translation: CASSGTGNQPQHF. The genes are TRBV19 and TRBJ1-5; 9 positions agree with TRBD1. J gave up 4 bases and V 5 bases, and 0 bases lay outside the gene matches. This CDR3 is 13 amino acids long. Germline CDR1 reads LNHDA; CDR2 reads SQIVND (reference sequence).